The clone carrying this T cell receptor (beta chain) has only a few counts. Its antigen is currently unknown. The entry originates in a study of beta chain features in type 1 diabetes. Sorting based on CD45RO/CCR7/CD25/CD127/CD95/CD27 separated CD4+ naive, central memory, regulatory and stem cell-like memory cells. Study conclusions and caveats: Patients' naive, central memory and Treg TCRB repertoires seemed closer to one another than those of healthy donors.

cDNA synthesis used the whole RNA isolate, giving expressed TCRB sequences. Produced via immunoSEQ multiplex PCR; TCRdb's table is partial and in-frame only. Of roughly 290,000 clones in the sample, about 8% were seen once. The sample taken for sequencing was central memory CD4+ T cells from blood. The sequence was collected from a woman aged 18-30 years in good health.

CDR3 sequence: CASSQDLVETQYF. CDR3 in DNA: TGCGCCAGCAGCCAAGATCTCGTGGAGACCCAGTACTTC. The chain carries TRBV4-1 and TRBJ2-5; D is ambiguous. There are 13 residues in the CDR3. Germline V lookup: CDR1 MGHRA, CDR2 YSYEKL. Trimming pared 0 bases from V and 5 bases from J, leaving 7 bases between.